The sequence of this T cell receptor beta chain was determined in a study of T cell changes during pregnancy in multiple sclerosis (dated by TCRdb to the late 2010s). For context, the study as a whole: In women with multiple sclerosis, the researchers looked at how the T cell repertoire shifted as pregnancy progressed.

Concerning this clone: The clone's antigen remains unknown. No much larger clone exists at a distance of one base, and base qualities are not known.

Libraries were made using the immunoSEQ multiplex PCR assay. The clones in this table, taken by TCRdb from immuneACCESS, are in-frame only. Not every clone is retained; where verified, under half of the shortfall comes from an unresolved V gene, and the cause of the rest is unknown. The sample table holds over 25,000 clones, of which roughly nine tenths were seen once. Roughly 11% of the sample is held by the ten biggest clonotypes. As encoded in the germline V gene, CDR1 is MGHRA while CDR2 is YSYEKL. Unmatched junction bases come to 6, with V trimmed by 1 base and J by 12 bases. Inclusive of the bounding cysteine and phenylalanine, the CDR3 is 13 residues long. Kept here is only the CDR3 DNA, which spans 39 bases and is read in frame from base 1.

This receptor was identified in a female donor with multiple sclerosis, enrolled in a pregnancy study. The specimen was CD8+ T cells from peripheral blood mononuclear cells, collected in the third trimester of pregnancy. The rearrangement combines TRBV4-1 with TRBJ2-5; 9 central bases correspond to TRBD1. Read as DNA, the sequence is TGCGCCAGCAGCCAAGGGCTGGGGGACAGGGAGTACTTC. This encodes CASSQGLGDREYF.